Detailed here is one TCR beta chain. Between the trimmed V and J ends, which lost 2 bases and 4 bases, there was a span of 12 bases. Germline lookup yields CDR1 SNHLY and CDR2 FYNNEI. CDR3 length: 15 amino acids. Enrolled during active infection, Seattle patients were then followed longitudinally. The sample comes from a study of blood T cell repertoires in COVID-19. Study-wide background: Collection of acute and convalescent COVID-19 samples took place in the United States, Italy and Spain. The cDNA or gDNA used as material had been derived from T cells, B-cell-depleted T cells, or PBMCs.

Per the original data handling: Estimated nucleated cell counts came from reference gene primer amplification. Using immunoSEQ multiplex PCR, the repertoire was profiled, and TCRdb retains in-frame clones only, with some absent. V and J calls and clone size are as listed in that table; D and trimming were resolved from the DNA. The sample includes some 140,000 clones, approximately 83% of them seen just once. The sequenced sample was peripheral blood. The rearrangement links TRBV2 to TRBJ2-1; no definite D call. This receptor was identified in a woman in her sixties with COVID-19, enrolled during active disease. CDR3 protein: CASSERRLNYNEQFF. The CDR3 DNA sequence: TGTGCCAGCAGTGAACGGCGGCTAAATTACAATGAGCAGTTCTTC.